The 2 T cell receptor beta chains below all came from one sample that was sequenced in a study of T cell responses to AZD1222 COVID-19 vaccine. Only in-frame clones appear in the TCRdb table, and some are missing; sequencing was by immunoSEQ multiplex PCR. The table records approximately 140,000 clones, 75% to 95% of them present only once. Sample: peripheral blood, taken on day 0 of AZD1222 vaccination. These receptors were taken from an adult in good health.

The chain recombines TRBV4-2 with TRBJ2-5, with 9 bases that match TRBD1. The CDR3 is 17 amino acids. Germline V lookup: CDR1 LGHNA, CDR2 YNFKEQ. V lost 5 bases and J lost 4; bases outside the gene matches: 14. Here the CDR3 DNA reads TGTGCCAGCAGCAACCTGGGGACAGGGACCATTGGAGAGACCCAGTACTTC. Residues: CASSNLGTGTIGETQYF.

This rearrangement joins TRBV6-5 to TRBJ1-4; tentatively, D is TRBD1 (5 bases). Trimming removed 10 bases from V and 10 bases from J, with 19 bases in between. The CDR3 consists of 13 residues. CDR1 is MNHEY, CDR2 SVGAGI, per germline. This chain's CDR3 is CATMGLGGGKLFF. The DNA of the CDR3 is TGTGCCACCATGGGGCTTGGAGGAGGAAAACTGTTTTTT.